Below, 18 T cell receptor beta chains from the same sample are listed, as sequenced in a study of cytomegalovirus exposure and HLA in healthy donors. This PCR relied on a set of 60 Vbeta primers and 13 Jbeta primers. Assay: immunoSEQ multiplex PCR; the TCRdb copy retains only in-frame clones and omits some. The sample holds some 110,000 clones; more than 60% are singletons and the top ten take less than 2%. Source material: PBMCs. The receptors originated from a young man in good health and CMV-seronegative.

The V call is TRBV5-1, the J call TRBJ1-1; TRBD1 matches 7 bases. Germline values: CDR1 SGHRS, CDR2 YFSETQ. The V gene end was trimmed by 4 bases and the J gene end by 3 bases; junction bases not matched to a gene: 6. The CDR3 spans 14 residues. This CDR3 is CASSRDRWDTEAFF. CDR3 nucleotides: TGCGCCAGCAGCCGGGACAGATGGGACACTGAAGCTTTCTTT.

The rearrangement links TRBV9 to TRBJ1-2; no clear D. The CDR3 is 16 residues long. Germline loops: CDR1 SGDLS, CDR2 YYNGEE. Trimming took off 0 bases at V and 4 bases at J, with 16 bases between the two ends. The CDR3 is CASSVDREETVYGYTF. CDR3 DNA: TGTGCCAGCAGCGTAGATCGTGAGGAGACGGTCTATGGCTACACCTTC.

The chain's CDR3 is CASSFSGNEQFF. The CDR3 DNA reads as TGTGCCAGCAGTTTTAGCGGCAATGAGCAGTTCTTC. The chain links TRBV28 to TRBJ2-1, with a tentative D call TRBD2 (6 bases). Germline loops: CDR1 MDHEN, CDR2 SYDVKM. This CDR3 contains 12 residues. Trimming shortened V by 3 bases and J by 6 bases, and 6 bases separated the two germline ends.

The V call is TRBV5-6, the J call TRBJ1-2; no clear D gene. Germline V lookup: CDR1 SGHDT, CDR2 YYEEEE. V dropped 4 bases and J dropped 8 bases, with 21 bases sitting between them. The CDR3 has 15 residues. This CDR3 reads CASSGEVDLRGGYTF. For the CDR3, the DNA is TGTGCCAGCAGCGGTGAGGTTGACCTCAGAGGAGGCTACACCTTC.

This clone was seen only a few times. The chain links TRBV27 to TRBJ2-5; 8 nucleotides line up with TRBD1. CDR3 size: 15 residues. Trimming at V came to 5 bases and at J to 6 bases, leaving 11 bases not matched to a gene. Per germline, CDR1 MNHEY and CDR2 SMNVEV (reference sequence). The CDR3 coding sequence is TGTGCCAGCAGTCGAGAGCCAGGGGGCGGGAAGACCCAGTACTTC. Its protein product is CASSREPGGGKTQYF.

This chain uses TRBV30 with TRBJ2-1, with 10 bases aligning to TRBD1. J was trimmed by 7 bases and V by 3 bases; bases with no gene match: 9. The germline CDR1 and CDR2 sequences are GTSNPN and SVGIG (reference sequence). The CDR3 has 15 residues. The CDR3 loop reads CAWRDRGNFRNEQFF. CDR3 sequence (DNA): TGTGCCTGGAGGGACAGGGGGAACTTTCGGAATGAGCAGTTCTTC.

The V and J genes are TRBV7-9 and TRBJ2-1; a weak D match, TRBD2 (6 bases). CDR1 and CDR2 from the germline V gene are SEHNR and FQNEAQ (reference sequence). This CDR3 region has 19 residues. Trimming removed 1 base from V and 0 bases from J, with 19 bases in between. CDR3 coding DNA: TGTGCCAGCAGCTTAGGGGGACTCAACTCCCCGTCCTCCTACAATGAGCAGTTCTTC. Amino acid sequence: CASSLGGLNSPSSYNEQFF.

The gene calls are TRBV27 and TRBJ2-4, with D perhaps TRBD2 (5 bases). Germline V lookup: CDR1 MNHEY, CDR2 SMNVEV (reference sequence). The V gene lost 3 bases and the J gene lost 1 base, with 7 bases spanning the gap. This CDR3 region has 14 residues. CDR3 region: CASSLVAAKNIQYF. Written as DNA, the CDR3 is TGTGCCAGCAGTTTGGTAGCGGCCAAAAACATTCAGTACTTC.

The J gene is TRBJ2-7, the V gene TRBV7-2; 10 bases align to TRBD1. CDR1 SGHTA and CDR2 FQGNSA come from the germline V gene. J gave up 6 bases and V 4 bases, and 6 bases lay outside the gene matches. This CDR3 contains 14 residues. The CDR3 nucleotides read TGTGCCAGCAGCTACCGGGACAGGGGAACCGAGCAGTACTTC. It is translated as CASSYRDRGTEQYF.

J is TRBJ2-3 and V is TRBV27; the match to TRBD2 covers 9 bases. Losses at the gene ends were 4 bases for V and 7 bases for J; bases not matched to a gene: 12. The germline V gene has CDR1 MNHEY and CDR2 SMNVEV (reference sequence). The CDR3 is made up of 16 amino acids. The CDR3 coding sequence is TGTGCCAGCAGTTATCCCGCGGGAGGGCCCTCATATACGCAGTATTTT. It is translated as CASSYPAGGPSYTQYF.

This clone has just a few counts. The chain links TRBV27 to TRBJ1-2, with D perhaps TRBD1 (5 bases). The V and J ends lost 3 bases and 8 bases respectively, with 19 bases between them. This CDR3 contains 15 residues. Germline V lookup: CDR1 MNHEY, CDR2 SMNVEV (reference sequence). CDR3 bases: TGTGCCAGCAGTTTTTCCCGCCGGGGGGGGAGAGGCTACACCTTC. It yields the protein CASSFSRRGGRGYTF.

V gene TRBV4-1 combines with J gene TRBJ2-7; the match to TRBD1 covers 10 bases. Looked up from germline, CDR1 is MGHRA and CDR2 is YSYEKL. The junction had 5 bases not matched to a gene; V was cut back by 4 bases and J by 2 bases. CDR3 length: 15 residues. The CDR3 nucleotides read TGCGCCAGCAGCCCTGACAGGGGGCCTACCTACGAGCAGTACTTC. It specifies CASSPDRGPTYEQYF.

The chain joins TRBV6-6 to TRBJ1-3; maybe TRBD1 (6 bases). CDR1 MNHNY and CDR2 SVGAGI come from the germline V gene (reference sequence). This CDR3 is 15 amino acids long. V was clipped by 5 bases and J by 4 bases, with 15 bases between them. For the CDR3, the DNA is TGTGCCAGCAGTCTCCAGGGGTCTTACGGAAACACCATATATTTT. Translation gives CASSLQGSYGNTIYF.

V and J are TRBV19 and TRBJ1-1; 7 nucleotides line up with TRBD1. Germline trimming cut 8 bases from V and 5 bases from J; bases unmatched to any gene: 20. This CDR3 is 17 amino acids long. The germline CDR1 and CDR2 sequences are LNHDA and SQIVND (reference sequence). The CDR3 nucleotides are TGTGCCAGTCGTACCTTTAAATTCGACAGGGAAGGTACTGAAGCTTTCTTT. It specifies CASRTFKFDREGTEAFF.

This rearrangement joins TRBV6-1 to TRBJ1-1, with D possibly matching TRBD1 (6 bases). This CDR3 region has 16 residues. V was trimmed by 3 bases and J by 0 bases, leaving 14 bases between them. Germline V gene data show CDR1 as MNHNS and CDR2 as SASEGT. The CDR3 sequence is CASSDVQGRMNTEAFF. The DNA for the CDR3 is TGTGCCAGCAGTGATGTGCAGGGGCGCATGAACACTGAAGCTTTCTTT.

This clone has a single count. At one end the junction does not follow the germline gene, possibly because of a read error. Other DNA sequences in this sample translate to the same CDR3. J is TRBJ1-6 and V is TRBV30; D not resolved. The germline gives CDR1 GTSNPN, CDR2 SVGIG (reference sequence). The CDR3 is made up of 15 amino acids. The CDR3 here is CAWSWEAFYNSPLHF. In nucleotides, the CDR3 is TGTGCCTGGAGTTGGGAGGCGTTCTATAATTCACCACTCCACTTT.

The rearrangement uses TRBV4-3 and TRBJ1-5, with 8 bases lining up with TRBD1. Germline V gene sequence: CDR1 LGHNA, CDR2 YSLEER. V was clipped by 1 base and J by 4 bases; unmatched bases: 3. The CDR3 is 15 amino acids. The CDR3 loop reads CASSQGTGINQPQHF. In DNA form, the CDR3 reads TGCGCCAGCAGCCAAGGGACAGGGATTAATCAGCCCCAGCATTTT.

In this sample, this clone turned up a few times. The rearrangement links TRBV4-3 to TRBJ2-5, with 11 bases lining up with TRBD2. In germline, CDR1 is LGHNA, CDR2 YSLEER. The CDR3 has 14 residues. V lost 10 bases to trimming and J lost 7 bases; unmatched junction nucleotides: 11. This CDR3 reads CAIITSGSYGTQYF. The CDR3 DNA follows: TGCGCCATCATAACTAGCGGGAGCTATGGGACCCAGTACTTC.